What follows are 12 T cell receptor beta chains derived from one specimen sequenced in a study of T cells in Graves' hyperthyroidism and ophthalmopathy. Using RNA transcripts as the source, TCR beta CDR3 regions were amplified. The HTBI primer set drove a first-round RT-PCR of the TCR CDR3. TCRdb re-derived calls from the multiplex PCR reads in MiXCR, one entry per CDR3 protein. The sample lists 300,000 to 450,000 distinct CDR3 sequences; around 14% were seen once. Sequenced material: blood. Receptors originate from a woman younger than 35 with Graves' hyperthyroidism that later progressed to Graves' ophthalmopathy.

This chain uses TRBV27 with TRBJ2-7; D perhaps matches TRBD1 (6 bases). The V gene lost 6 bases and the J gene lost 3 bases, with 18 bases spanning the gap. CDR1 and CDR2 (germline): MNHEY, SMNVEV (reference sequence). This CDR3 comprises 15 residues. CDR3: CASSQPDRYFYEQYF. In DNA, the CDR3 is TGTGCCAGCAGCCAGCCTGACAGGTATTTCTACGAGCAGTACTTC.

The CDR3 protein is CASGLVSTSLAKNIQYF. CDR3 nucleotides: TGTGCTAGTGGTTTGGTATCGACTTCCCTAGCCAAAAACATTCAGTACTTC. The gene calls are TRBV12-5 and TRBJ2-4; D gene ambiguous. This CDR3 has 17 amino acids. V lost 0 bases and J lost 0, with 12 bases in between. Germline-derived CDR1 and CDR2 are LGHNT and FRNRAP.

The sample holds a few counts of this clonotype. A clone one base away is much larger, so this may be a read error. The V call is TRBV6-1, the J call TRBJ2-7; 11 bases map to TRBD2. Losses at the gene ends were 5 bases for V and 3 bases for J; bases not matched to a gene: 6. CDR3 length: 15 residues. Germline V gene data show CDR1 as MNHNS and CDR2 as SASEGT. CDR3 in DNA: TGTGCCAGCAGTACCGCCGGGACTAGCGGCTACGAGCAGTACTTC. The encoded protein is CASSTAGTSGYEQYF.

This clonotype has just a few counts. This chain connects TRBV20-1 to TRBJ2-7, with 11 bases lining up with TRBD2. V was pared by 0 bases and J by 2 bases, with 9 bases of the junction left unmatched. This CDR3 spans 17 amino acids. Germline V gene data show CDR1 as DFQATT and CDR2 as SNEGSKA (reference sequence). CDR3 DNA: TGCAGTGCTAGAGATCGATCCGGGACTAGCGGAACCTACGAGCAGTACTTC. This encodes CSARDRSGTSGTYEQYF.

This clonotype appeared many times. The rearrangement uses TRBV7-9 and TRBJ2-7, with TRBD2 matching over 7 bases. The germline gives CDR1 SEHNR, CDR2 FQNEAQ (reference sequence). J was trimmed by 3 bases and V by 3 bases; bases with no gene match: 5. The CDR3 is 14 residues long. The CDR3, as DNA: TGTGCCAGCAGCTTGGCAGCGGGAAACTACGAGCAGTACTTC. The encoded protein is CASSLAAGNYEQYF.

The CDR3 region is CASSVAGDPYEQYF. CDR3 nucleotide sequence: TGTGCCAGCAGTGTGGCGGGGGACCCCTACGAGCAGTACTTC. This rearrangement joins TRBV9 to TRBJ2-7, with 7 bases that match TRBD2. CDR1 is SGDLS and CDR2 is YYNGEE in the germline V gene. The CDR3 consists of 14 residues. Unmatched junction bases numbered 7, after V lost 5 bases and J lost 2 bases.

In its sample, this clonotype was seen many times. The DNA of the CDR3 is TGTGCCAGCAGTAGAGATTACTCATACAATGAGCAGTTCTTC. This translates into CASSRDYSYNEQFF. This chain connects TRBV27 to TRBJ2-1, with unresolved D. The V gene's germline CDR1 is MNHEY and CDR2 SMNVEV (reference sequence). CDR3 length: 14 residues. Trimming pared 5 bases from V and 4 bases from J, leaving 12 bases between.

This clonotype was detected many times. The gene calls are TRBV18 and TRBJ1-3, with a weak D call TRBD1 (6 bases). V lost 6 bases to trimming and J lost 2 bases, with 11 bases between them. The germline V gene encodes CDR1 KGHSH and CDR2 LQKENI. The CDR3 length is 14 residues. CDR3 nucleotide sequence: TGTGCCAGCTCGCCGGACAGTCCTGGAAACACCATATATTTT. Encoded protein: CASSPDSPGNTIYF.

This clonotype was found many times. CDR3 sequence reads: CASSWGFSYEQYF. In DNA, the CDR3 is TGCGCCAGCAGCTGGGGATTCTCCTACGAGCAGTACTTC. The chain carries TRBV5-1 and TRBJ2-7; D gene ambiguous. CDR3 size: 13 residues. V was shortened by 3 bases and J by 0 bases, with 7 bases between the two germline ends. Germline lookup yields CDR1 SGHRS and CDR2 YFSETQ.

This chain links TRBV7-6 with TRBJ2-1, with D perhaps TRBD2 (6 bases). V lost 1 base, J lost 4 bases, and 14 bases lay in between. Germline loops: CDR1 SGHVS, CDR2 FNYEAQ. This CDR3 is 16 amino acids long. The chain's CDR3 is CASSLVIAGRYNEQFF. The DNA of the CDR3 is TGTGCCAGCAGCTTAGTAATTGCGGGGAGGTACAATGAGCAGTTCTTC.

This clonotype came up many times. The CDR3 nucleotides are TGTGCCAGCAGTGACGGGAGCACAGATACGCAGTATTTT. Its protein product is CASSDGSTDTQYF. This chain joins TRBV6-1 and TRBJ2-3, with D uncertain. From germline, CDR1 is MNHNS and CDR2 SASEGT. This CDR3 has 13 amino acids. V was trimmed by 3 bases and J by 0 bases, leaving 4 bases between them.

This clonotype showed up many times. The chain has TRBV6-1 and TRBJ2-7, with 7 bases identical to TRBD1. Germline lookup yields CDR1 MNHNS and CDR2 SASEGT. CDR3 length equals 14 residues. The V gene end was trimmed by 7 bases and the J gene end by 0 bases; junction bases not matched to a gene: 6. In DNA, the CDR3 is TGTGCCAGCACCCAGGCAGGGGGCTCCTACGAGCAGTACTTC. Translated: CASTQAGGSYEQYF.